The next 25 T cell receptor beta chains were all read from a single sample in a study of T cells in Graves' hyperthyroidism and ophthalmopathy. Amplified TCR beta CDR3 regions derived from RNA transcripts. The TCR CDR3 was amplified in a first-round RT-PCR using the HTBI primer set. TCRdb itself ran the multiplex PCR reads through MiXCR, one entry per CDR3 protein. The sample carries approximately 590,000 distinct CDR3 sequences, about 43% recorded once. What was sequenced was peripheral blood or thyroid tissue (not recorded which). The receptors were gathered from a woman under 30 with Graves' hyperthyroidism.

As to this clonotype: A clone one base away is much larger, so this may be a read error. The rearrangement links TRBV10-3 to TRBJ1-1; no definite D call. This CDR3 contains 15 residues. From germline, CDR1 is ENHRY and CDR2 SYGVKD. The DNA for the CDR3 is TGTGCCATCAGAGAGTCTCAGTACCGGAGGACTGAAGCTTTCTTT. Its translation: CAIRESQYRRTEAFF.

V is TRBV13 and J is TRBJ2-7, with 7 positions matching TRBD2. There are 14 residues in the CDR3. Germline CDR1 reads PRHDT; CDR2 reads FYEKMQ (reference sequence). J lost 6 bases, V lost 5 bases, and 10 bases had no gene match. The CDR3 DNA sequence: TGTGCCAGCAGCCAAGATCCAGCGGGAAGCGAGCAGTACTTC. Protein sequence: CASSQDPAGSEQYF.

This clonotype was recorded at least ten times. V is TRBV10-3 and J is TRBJ1-1; TRBD1 might be the D (5 bases). V lost 11 bases and J 5 bases, leaving 15 bases between the germline ends. The CDR3 length is 12 residues. Germline V gene data show CDR1 as ENHRY and CDR2 as SYGVKD. CDR3 coding DNA: TGTGCCTCCCGGGAGGGGAAGACTGAAGCTTTCTTT. Amino acid sequence: CASREGKTEAFF.

V and J are TRBV29-1 and TRBJ2-7; 11 bases align to TRBD2. CDR1 is SQVTM, CDR2 ANQGSEA, per germline. This CDR3 comprises 13 residues. Unmatched junction bases numbered 6, after V lost 5 bases and J lost 6 bases. CDR3 coding DNA: TGCAGCGTTTCGGGACTAGCGGCTCGCGAGCAGTACTTC. Translating gives CSVSGLAAREQYF.

This clonotype was counted only a few times. J is TRBJ1-1 and V is TRBV7-2; 7 bases map to TRBD1. CDR3 size: 16 residues. The germline gives CDR1 SGHTA, CDR2 FQGNSA. With V trimmed by 5 bases and J by 1 base, 10 bases remained unmatched. In DNA form, the CDR3 reads TGTGCCAGCAGCCAAGAAGGGGGCAGGGAGAACACTGAAGCTTTCTTT. Protein: CASSQEGGRENTEAFF.

This clonotype was recorded at least ten times. This chain joins TRBV25-1 and TRBJ2-7; 7 nucleotides align to TRBD1. Germline-derived CDR1 and CDR2 are MGHDK and SYGVNS. The CDR3 is made up of 14 amino acids. J was trimmed by 3 bases and V by 3 bases; bases with no gene match: 5. The CDR3 DNA follows: TGTGCCAGCAGTGACCGGGACAGTGGCTACGAGCAGTACTTC. Its translation is CASSDRDSGYEQYF.

With respect to this clonotype: Compared with germline, one end of the junction differs, possibly owing to a read error. The V and J genes are TRBV29-1 and TRBJ2-5; 12 bases agree with TRBD2. Germline lookup yields CDR1 SQVTM and CDR2 ANQGSEA. The CDR3 covers 16 residues. Here the CDR3 reads CSVGAASGRAQKTQYF. CDR3 DNA sequence: TGCAGCGTTGGGGCAGCTAGCGGGAGGGCCCAAAAGACCCAGTACTTC.

This chain uses TRBV20-1 with TRBJ2-7, with TRBD2 matching 8 bases. Per germline, CDR1 DFQATT and CDR2 SNEGSKA (reference sequence). The trim removed 5 bases at V and 2 bases at J, leaving 8 bases unmatched. The CDR3 loop spans 14 amino acids. The CDR3, as DNA: TGCAGTGCTCGGGAGCGGGAGAAAGCCTACGAGCAGTACTTC. It translates to CSAREREKAYEQYF.

This clonotype was detected many times. Germline is not matched at one junction end, which may reflect a read error. The chain combines TRBV7-7 with TRBJ2-5, with D tentatively TRBD1 or TRBD2 (5 bases each). CDR3 size: 13 residues. Per germline, CDR1 SSHAT and CDR2 FNYEAQ (reference sequence). The CDR3 bases are TGTGCTAGCAGCTTGGGGGAGAAAGAGACCCAGTACTTC. It is translated as CASSLGEKETQYF.

This clonotype was observed a handful of times. The chain employs TRBV7-6 and TRBJ2-2; weak D call: TRBD2 (5 bases). V lost 2 bases and J 4 bases, leaving 8 bases between the germline ends. This CDR3 comprises 14 residues. Germline V gives CDR1 SGHVS, CDR2 FNYEAQ. This CDR3 reads CASSLFGSTGELFF. In DNA form, the CDR3 reads TGTGCCAGCAGCTTATTTGGGAGCACCGGGGAGCTGTTTTTT.

This clonotype was observed a handful of times. This sequence joins TRBV19 and TRBJ1-1; TRBD1 matches at 7 bases. Germline values: CDR1 LNHDA, CDR2 SQIVND (reference sequence). CDR3 size: 16 residues. With V trimmed by 4 bases and J by 4 bases, 12 bases remained unmatched. The DNA of the CDR3 is TGTGCCAGTAGTAACTCACAGGGGAAAGGTGGCACTGAAGCTTTCTTT. Residues: CASSNSQGKGGTEAFF.

This clonotype was found many times. V usage is TRBV20-1 and J usage is TRBJ1-4, with no clear D. V lost 7 bases and J 0 bases, leaving 9 bases between the germline ends. The CDR3 length is 13 residues. Looked up from germline, CDR1 is DFQATT and CDR2 is SNEGSKA (reference sequence). This CDR3 reads CSVDGPTNEKLFF. CDR3 nucleotide sequence: TGCAGTGTTGACGGACCAACTAATGAAAAACTGTTTTTT.

This rearrangement joins TRBV24-1 to TRBJ1-2; 8 nucleotides line up with TRBD1. The germline V gene encodes CDR1 KGHDR and CDR2 SFDVKD. The length of the CDR3 is 17 residues. V dropped 9 bases and J dropped 3; count of bases not matched to a gene: 17. CDR3 sequence: CATPPRTGSPDYYGYTF. CDR3 sequence (DNA): TGTGCCACCCCTCCTAGGACAGGGAGCCCCGACTACTATGGCTACACCTTC.

Note on this clonotype: Being one base from a much bigger clone, this may be a read error. The chain is built from TRBV29-1 and TRBJ1-4; D possibly corresponds to TRBD1 (5 bases). The CDR3 runs 14 residues. V lost 8 bases to trimming and J lost 4 bases, with 17 bases between them. Per the germline V gene, CDR1 is SQVTM and CDR2 is ANQGSEA. In nucleotides, the CDR3 is TGCAGCATTGTCGACAGTGTCGTTAATGAAAAACTGTTTTTT. Its protein is CSIVDSVVNEKLFF.

This chain joins TRBV7-7 and TRBJ1-4; tentatively, D is TRBD1 (5 bases). The CDR3 contains 15 residues. Looked up from germline, CDR1 is SSHAT and CDR2 is FNYEAQ (reference sequence). V dropped 6 bases and J dropped 3 bases, with 14 bases sitting between them. CDR3 region: CASSESPGSNEKLFF. In nucleotides, the CDR3 is TGTGCCAGCAGTGAATCCCCAGGGTCTAATGAAAAACTGTTTTTT.

CDR3 DNA: TGTGCCAGCAGGGGAATCGACAGGACTCCCAATGAAAAACTGTTTTTT. Amino acids: CASRGIDRTPNEKLFF. J is TRBJ1-4 and V is TRBV11-1, with a tentative D call TRBD1 (6 bases). Trimming took 6 bases from V and 5 from J, leaving 19 bases between them. This CDR3 spans 16 amino acids. The germline V gene encodes CDR1 SGHAT and CDR2 FQDESV (reference sequence).

This clonotype was found a few times. The V gene is TRBV25-1, the J gene TRBJ2-5; 9 bases agree with TRBD2. This CDR3 comprises 16 residues. V gave up 6 bases and J gave up 3 bases; unmatched junction bases: 11. Germline loops: CDR1 MGHDK, CDR2 SYGVNS. CDR3 loop: CASRGPGLADEETQYF. The DNA of the CDR3 is TGTGCCAGCAGAGGGCCGGGACTAGCAGATGAAGAGACCCAGTACTTC.

Only a few counts were recorded for this clonotype. The chain links TRBV2 to TRBJ2-5; 8 bases fit TRBD2. Germline lookup yields CDR1 SNHLY and CDR2 FYNNEI. This CDR3 is built from 16 residues. J was trimmed by 2 bases and V by 3 bases; bases with no gene match: 8. CDR3 in DNA: TGTGCCAGCAGTGACGATACTAGCGGATTACAAGAGACCCAGTACTTC. Translation: CASSDDTSGLQETQYF.

The chain has TRBV11-1 and TRBJ1-6, with D hard to call. V was trimmed by 10 bases and J by 2 bases, leaving 9 bases between them. There are 13 residues in the CDR3. CDR1 SGHAT and CDR2 FQDESV come from the germline V gene (reference sequence). DNA for the CDR3: TGTGCCAAGAGGACGGCCTATAATTCACCCCTCCACTTT. It specifies CAKRTAYNSPLHF.

The CDR3 DNA reads TGTGCCAGCAGCTCCGAGGGGAGGATTAACTATGGCTACACCTTC. Protein sequence: CASSSEGRINYGYTF. The V and J genes are TRBV7-8 and TRBJ1-2, with a possible D match to TRBD1 (5 bases). Germline CDR1 SGHVS, CDR2 FQNEAQ. V lost 4 bases to trimming and J lost 1 base, with 13 bases between them. The CDR3 contains 15 residues.

The chain carries TRBV11-1 and TRBJ2-5; the D gene is possibly TRBD2 (6 bases). Germline V gives CDR1 SGHAT, CDR2 FQDESV (reference sequence). CDR3 length: 20 residues. Trimming took off 5 bases at V and 3 bases at J, with 31 bases between the two ends. CDR3: CASSLGAGTSLSAEKETQYF. In nucleotides, the CDR3 is TGTGCCAGCAGCCTCGGGGCGGGTACTAGCCTGAGCGCGGAAAAAGAGACCCAGTACTTC. Supplemented by reference TRBV11-1 and TRBJ2-5, the full variable domain reads EAEVAQSPRYKITEKSQAVAFWCDPISGHATLYWYRQILGQGPELLVQFQDESVVDDSQLPKDRFSAERLKGVDSTLKIQPAELGDSAMYLCASSLGAGTSLSAEKETQYFGPGTRLLVL.

The CDR3: CASSSPNRVLGTEAFF. The CDR3 bases are TGTGCCAGCAGCTCCCCAAACAGGGTTCTTGGCACTGAAGCTTTCTTT. The chain uses TRBV7-9 and TRBJ1-1; weak D call: TRBD1 (6 bases). V was shortened by 4 bases and J by 4 bases, with 19 bases between the two germline ends. Germline CDR1 SEHNR, CDR2 FQNEAQ (reference sequence). CDR3 length: 16 residues.

In regard to this clonotype: This sequence may be a read error, since a much larger clone differs from it by one base. The V and J genes are TRBV7-2 and TRBJ1-5; possible D gene TRBD1, 5 bases. The V gene's germline CDR1 is SGHTA and CDR2 FQGNSA. Trimming left V 0 bases short and J 9 bases short, with 15 bases between. The CDR3 consists of 15 residues. Here the CDR3 reads CASSLAQGTRRPQHF. The CDR3 nucleotides are TGTGCCAGCAGCTTAGCGCAAGGGACGAGACGGCCCCAGCATTTT.

As regards this clonotype: Compared with germline, one end of the junction differs, possibly owing to a read error. CDR3 coding DNA: TGTACCAGGACAGGGGGACCAGTGACCCAGTACTTC. The encoded protein is CTRTGGPVTQYF. The chain couples TRBV25-1 to TRBJ2-5; TRBD1 aligns across 10 bases. This CDR3 is 12 amino acids long. CDR1 and CDR2 (germline): MGHDK, SYGVNS.

This clonotype has ten or more counts. The gene calls are TRBV7-9 and TRBJ2-5, with a weak D call TRBD2 (5 bases). CDR1 and CDR2 from the germline V gene are SEHNR and FQNEAQ (reference sequence). Trimming stripped 0 bases from V and 4 bases from J, with 6 bases between. The CDR3 length is 13 residues. CDR3 nucleotide sequence: TGTGCCAGCAGCTTAGCGGGAGTAGAGACCCAGTACTTC. It codes for CASSLAGVETQYF. The full variable domain, completed using reference TRBV7-9 and TRBJ2-5, is DTGVSQNPRHKITKRGQNVTFRCDPISEHNRLYWYRQTLGQGPEFLTYFQNEAQLEKSRLLSDRFSAERPKGSFSTLEIQRTEQGDSAMYLCASSLAGVETQYFGPGTRLLVL.